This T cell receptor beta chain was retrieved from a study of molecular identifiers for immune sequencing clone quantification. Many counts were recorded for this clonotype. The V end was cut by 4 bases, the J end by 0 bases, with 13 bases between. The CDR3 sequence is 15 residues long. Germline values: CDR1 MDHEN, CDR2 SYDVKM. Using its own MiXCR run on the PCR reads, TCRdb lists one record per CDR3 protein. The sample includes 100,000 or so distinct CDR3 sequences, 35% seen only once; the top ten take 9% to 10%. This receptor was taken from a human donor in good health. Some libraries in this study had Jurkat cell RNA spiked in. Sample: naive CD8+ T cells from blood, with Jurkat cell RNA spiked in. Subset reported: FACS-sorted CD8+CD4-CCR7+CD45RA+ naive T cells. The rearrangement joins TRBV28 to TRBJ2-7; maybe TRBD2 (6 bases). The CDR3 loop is CASSSVRESSYEQYF. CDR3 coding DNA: TGTGCCAGCAGTTCAGTCCGGGAGAGCTCCTACGAGCAGTACTTC.